The present T cell receptor (beta chain) was sequenced within a study of CD8+ T cells in alopecia areata. Findings and caveats of the study: Across lesional scalp, and particularly alopecia totalis/universalis, clonality surpassed that of normal scalp.

Samples from alopecia areata patients were lesional scalp punch biopsies and peripheral blood. On this clone: Its antigen is currently unknown.

Extraction and reverse transcription of RNA yielded cDNA as the sequencing template. Profiling relied on immunoSEQ multiplex PCR, and the TCRdb table lists in-frame clones only, not all of them. Of 12,000 or so clones listed, 60% are singletons. The TCR sequence derives from a human donor with alopecia areata. Input material: skin.

The CDR3 region is CASSEASSGSYEQYF. DNA of the CDR3: TGTGCCAGCAGTGAAGCTTCTAGCGGGAGTTACGAGCAGTACTTC. This chain connects TRBV25-1 to TRBJ2-7; TRBD2 agrees at 10 bases. Germline V lookup: CDR1 MGHDK, CDR2 SYGVNS. The CDR3 is made up of 15 amino acids. V lost 2 bases and J lost 4; bases outside the gene matches: 5.